This T cell receptor (beta chain) is drawn from a study of blood T cell repertoires in COVID-19. Study context: The origin of the acute and convalescent COVID-19 samples was the United States, Italy and Spain. The cDNA or gDNA used as material had been derived from T cells, B-cell-depleted T cells, or PBMCs.

This clone was seen a few times. Authors' processing steps: Researchers report that nucleated cell counts were estimated from reference gene primer amplification. The data were produced by immunoSEQ multiplex PCR, yet TCRdb's version contains in-frame clones alone and is incomplete. V and J calls and clone size are those listed in that table; D and trimming were worked out from the DNA. Here the sample spans about 280,000 clones, 70% to 90% being singletons. Sequencing input: peripheral blood. The TCR sequence derives from a man between 50 and 59 years old with active or convalescent COVID-19.

The CDR3 sequence is CASSLRVRWARDRGSEQYF. The DNA of the CDR3 is TGTGCCAGCAGCTTAAGGGTTCGTTGGGCGCGGGACAGGGGAAGCGAGCAGTACTTC. The chain recombines TRBV7-2 with TRBJ2-7; the match to TRBD1 covers 10 bases. The ends lost 2 bases at V and 6 bases at J; junction bases unmatched: 19. Germline assignment: CDR1 SGHTA and CDR2 FQGNSA. This CDR3 is 19 amino acids long. Filled out from reference TRBV7-2 and TRBJ2-7, the complete variable domain reads GAGVSQSPSNKVTEKGKDVELRCDPISGHTALYWYRQSLGQGLEFLIYFQGNSAPDKSGLPSDRFSAERTGGSVSTLTIQRTQQEDSAVYLCASSLRVRWARDRGSEQYFGPGTRLTVT.